The 21 T cell receptor beta chains in this list originate from one sample, sequenced in a study of T cell responses to AZD1222 COVID-19 vaccine. Sequencing was performed with immunoSEQ multiplex PCR; in TCRdb, only in-frame clones are kept and a portion is missing. The sample has approximately 98,000 clones; about 92% are singletons. The sample consisted of peripheral blood, taken on day 0 of MenACWY control vaccination. Source of these receptors: an adult in good health.

V usage is TRBV11-2 and J usage is TRBJ2-5, with unresolved D. The germline V gene encodes CDR1 SGHAT and CDR2 FQNNGV. V was cut by 4 bases and J by 5 bases, with 8 bases left in between. The CDR3 is 12 residues long. The CDR3 reads CASSSSGETQYF. CDR3 bases: TGTGCCAGCAGCTCAAGTGGGGAGACCCAGTACTTC.

A single count supports this clone. The rearrangement links TRBV6-1 to TRBJ2-2; D unresolved. The V end lost 1 base, the J end lost 4 bases, and 7 bases lay between the germline ends. This CDR3 is 14 amino acids long. CDR1 is MNHNS and CDR2 is SASEGT in the germline V gene. The CDR3 DNA sequence: TGTGCCAGCAGTGAAGGTCGCCCCACCGGGGAGCTGTTTTTT. Translated: CASSEGRPTGELFF.

The chain links TRBV18 to TRBJ1-2, with TRBD1 identical over 7 bases. The CDR3 contains 15 residues. From germline, CDR1 is KGHSH and CDR2 LQKENI. Unmatched junction bases numbered 7, after V lost 6 bases and J lost 0 bases. CDR3 DNA: TGTGCCAGCTCGCCCGACGGACAGGCTAACTATGGCTACACCTTC. Protein sequence: CASSPDGQANYGYTF.

This chain connects TRBV28 to TRBJ1-2, with a tentative D call TRBD1 (5 bases). The germline gives CDR1 MDHEN, CDR2 SYDVKM. The ends were cut back, 3 bases at V and 4 bases at J, with 12 bases in the middle. The CDR3 covers 14 residues. DNA of the CDR3: TGTGCCAGCAGTTTGGTCCAGGGTGGCTATGGCTACACCTTC. Its protein product is CASSLVQGGYGYTF.

This clone was counted only a few times. CDR3 nucleotides: TGTGCCAGTAGTTCCAGTCAGGTCTTCTGGGACACTGAAGCTTTCTTT. Encoded protein: CASSSSQVFWDTEAFF. The chain couples TRBV19 to TRBJ1-1; D is uncertain. Germline CDR1 is LNHDA and CDR2 is SQIVND (reference sequence). The CDR3 has 16 residues. V was shortened by 5 bases and J by 3 bases, with 19 bases between the two germline ends.

The chain employs TRBV10-1 and TRBJ1-1, with TRBD1 identical over 9 bases. Germline CDR1 reads WNHNN; CDR2 reads SYGVQD (reference sequence). This CDR3 spans 13 amino acids. J gave up 9 bases and V 3 bases, and 5 bases lay outside the gene matches. This CDR3 is CASSEQGAAQAFF. The CDR3 nucleotides are TGCGCCAGCAGTGAACAGGGGGCGGCTCAAGCTTTCTTT.

The DNA of the CDR3 is TGTGCCAGCAGTTCAGGGGGGCGCGCTTTCTTT. Residues: CASSSGGRAFF. The chain is built from TRBV12-3 or TRBV12-4 and TRBJ1-1; 7 positions agree with TRBD1. This CDR3 comprises 11 residues. The junction had 4 bases not matched to a gene; V was cut back by 4 bases and J by 11 bases.

Here the CDR3 reads CASNTSPSQETQYF. The CDR3 region has the DNA TGTGCCAGTAATACTAGCCCCTCCCAAGAGACCCAGTACTTC. The chain is built from TRBV19 and TRBJ2-5; TRBD2 is a possible D gene (6 bases). Germline V gives CDR1 LNHDA, CDR2 SQIVND (reference sequence). Trimming shortened V by 7 bases and J by 1 base, and 13 bases separated the two germline ends. The CDR3 sequence is 14 residues long.

V usage is TRBV30 and J usage is TRBJ1-1, with D maybe TRBD1 (5 bases). The ends were cut back, 4 bases at V and 5 bases at J, with 17 bases in the middle. This CDR3 is 14 amino acids long. CDR1 and CDR2 from the germline V gene are GTSNPN and SVGIG (reference sequence). CDR3 DNA: TGTGCCTGGAACCCCCGGGGGAGGTGGACTGAAGCTTTCTTT. It codes for CAWNPRGRWTEAFF.

This clone was found once. CDR3 sequence (DNA): TGTGCCAGCATTATACCAGGGGCACCACAACTAAACTATGGCTACACCTTC. This gives the protein CASIIPGAPQLNYGYTF. The rearrangement joins TRBV7-9 to TRBJ1-2, with a tentative D call TRBD1 (6 bases). V was pared by 7 bases and J by 2 bases, with 23 bases between. The germline CDR1 and CDR2 sequences are SEHNR and FQNEAQ (reference sequence). The CDR3 consists of 17 residues.

V gene TRBV10-3 combines with J gene TRBJ1-5, with D possibly TRBD1 on 5 matching bases. V gave up 7 bases and J gave up 1 base, with 8 bases separating them. Germline V gene sequence: CDR1 ENHRY, CDR2 SYGVKD. There are 13 residues in the CDR3. For the CDR3, the DNA is TGTGCCATCACCCGGGACAGCAATCAGCCCCAGCATTTT. It yields the protein CAITRDSNQPQHF.

J is TRBJ1-6 and V is TRBV5-1, with a possible D match to TRBD1 (5 bases). The CDR3 spans 16 residues. Germline CDR1 reads SGHRS; CDR2 reads YFSETQ. V was shortened by 1 base and J by 0 bases, with 8 bases between the two germline ends. DNA for the CDR3: TGCGCCAGCAGCTTGAATGGGGCCTCCTATAATTCACCCCTCCACTTT. Translated, it gives CASSLNGASYNSPLHF.

The V and J genes are TRBV5-4 and TRBJ2-3, with unresolved D. V was shortened by 1 base and J by 4 bases, with 13 bases between the two germline ends. The CDR3 contains 15 residues. Per germline, CDR1 SGHNT and CDR2 YYREEE (reference sequence). Here the CDR3 DNA reads TGTGCCAGCAGCTTGAAGTCCGGGCCTCCAGATACGCAGTATTTT. Encoded protein: CASSLKSGPPDTQYF. The complete variable domain, with remaining parts taken from reference TRBV5-4 and TRBJ2-3, reads ETGVTQSPTHLIKTRGQQVTLRCSSQSGHNTVSWYQQALGQGPQFIFQYYREEENGRGNFPPRFSGLQFPNYSSELNVNALELDDSALYLCASSLKSGPPDTQYFGPGTRLTVL.

This clone is a singleton in its sample. This chain uses TRBV19 with TRBJ1-5, with 7 bases fitting TRBD1. J was trimmed by 5 bases and V by 6 bases; bases with no gene match: 10. The CDR3 runs to 15 residues. CDR1 LNHDA and CDR2 SQIVND come from the germline V gene (reference sequence). The CDR3 nucleotides are TGTGCCAGTAGAGATAAGACAGGGCCACATCAGCCCCAGCATTTT. Residues: CASRDKTGPHQPQHF.

V gene TRBV6-6 combines with J gene TRBJ1-6; D gene uncertain. There are 18 residues in the CDR3. The V gene lost 7 bases and the J gene lost 0 bases, with 19 bases spanning the gap. From germline, CDR1 is MNHNY and CDR2 SVGAGI (reference sequence). CDR3 bases: TGTGCCAGCACTCGAAACCCCCCCCAGAGCTCCTATAATTCACCCCTCCACTTT. Amino acids: CASTRNPPQSSYNSPLHF.

A single count supports this clone. This rearrangement joins TRBV6-5 to TRBJ1-3; D not certain. The CDR3 is made up of 14 amino acids. Germline values: CDR1 MNHEY, CDR2 SVGAGI. Trimming cost V 7 bases and J 0 bases, with 10 bases left between them. CDR3 nucleotide sequence: TGTGCCAGCATGTTCATGAGCTCTGGAAACACCATATATTTT. It encodes CASMFMSSGNTIYF.

CDR3 nucleotide sequence: TGTGCCAGCAGCGGGGACAGGATGGAGTTAGGGGAGACCCAGTACTTC. Its protein is CASSGDRMELGETQYF. This sequence joins TRBV9 and TRBJ2-5, with TRBD1 matching 8 bases. V was pared by 3 bases and J by 5 bases, with 12 bases of the junction left unmatched. The germline gives CDR1 SGDLS, CDR2 YYNGEE. The CDR3 runs 16 residues. Complete variable domain (other parts from reference TRBV9 and TRBJ2-5): DSGVTQTPKHLITATGQRVTLRCSPRSGDLSVYWYQQSLDQGLQFLIQYYNGEERAKGNILERFSAQQFPDLHSELNLSSLELGDSALYFCASSGDRMELGETQYFGPGTRLLVL.

Here the CDR3 reads CASSPTVEETQYF. The CDR3 nucleotides read TGTGCCAGCAGCCCGACAGTAGAAGAGACCCAGTACTTC. The V gene is TRBV6-6, the J gene TRBJ2-5; D is perhaps TRBD1 (5 bases). Trimming pared 6 bases from V and 3 bases from J, leaving 11 bases between. Germline assignment: CDR1 MNHNY and CDR2 SVGAGI (reference sequence). The CDR3 sequence is 13 residues long.

The genes are TRBV5-1 and TRBJ2-5; D call uncertain. CDR3 length: 15 amino acids. V lost 0 bases and J 1 base, leaving 10 bases between the germline ends. Germline values: CDR1 SGHRS, CDR2 YFSETQ. The DNA of the CDR3 is TGCGCCAGCAGCTTGGCCTATACGACCCAAGAGACCCAGTACTTC. It codes for CASSLAYTTQETQYF. The entire variable domain, with the rest obtained from reference TRBV5-1 and TRBJ2-5, is as follows: KAGVTQTPRYLIKTRGQQVTLSCSPISGHRSVSWYQQTPGQGLQFLFEYFSETQRNKGNFPGRFSGRQFSNSRSEMNVSTLELGDSALYLCASSLAYTTQETQYFGPGTRLLVL.

This clone has a single count. A junction end diverges from the germline sequence, so it may reflect a read error. J is TRBJ1-1 and V is TRBV19; D unclear. The CDR3 extends over 15 amino acids. Germline CDR1 is LNHDA and CDR2 is SQIVND (reference sequence). The CDR3 bases are TGTGCCAGTAGTATAGATACTACGCCCGGAGGTCGGTTGGTATTT. Amino acids: CASSIDTTPGGRLVF.

This chain uses TRBV13 with TRBJ2-7, with a tentative D call TRBD1 (5 bases). The length of the CDR3 is 13 residues. Germline V gene lookup returns CDR1 PRHDT and CDR2 FYEKMQ (reference sequence). Trimming took 4 bases from V and 4 from J, leaving 11 bases between them. The CDR3 is CASSSTAGYEQYF. CDR3 sequence (DNA): TGTGCCAGCAGCTCAACCGCAGGGTACGAGCAGTACTTC. The variable domain in full, completed from reference TRBV13 and TRBJ2-7, reads AAGVIQSPRHLIKEKRETATLKCYPIPRHDTVYWYQQGPGQDPQFLISFYEKMQSDKGSIPDRFSAQQFSDYHSELNMSSLELGDSALYFCASSSTAGYEQYFGPGTRLTVT.